These 25 T cell receptor beta chains were all obtained from the same sample, sequenced in a study of blood T cell repertoires in COVID-19. Sequenced by immunoSEQ multiplex PCR; TCRdb stores in-frame clones only, minus some. The sample yields some 200,000 clones, about 81% seen once. The sequenced sample consisted of peripheral blood. These receptors all come from a man aged 25-45 years with active or convalescent COVID-19.

J is TRBJ2-6 and V is TRBV7-8; maybe TRBD1 (5 bases). With 6 bases removed from V and 14 bases from J, the gap between germline ends came to 14 bases. The germline V gene has CDR1 SGHVS and CDR2 FQNEAQ. This CDR3 spans 12 amino acids. CDR3 loop: CASRHDSPLLTF. CDR3 nucleotide sequence: TGTGCCAGCAGACATGACAGTCCTCTCCTGACTTTC. The full variable domain, in which reference TRBV7-8 and TRBJ2-6 provide the parts outside the CDR3, is GAGVSQSPRYKVAKRGQDVALRCDPISGHVSLFWYQQALGQGPEFLTYFQNEAQLDKSGLPSDRFFAERPEGSVSTLKIQRTQQEDSAVYLCASRHDSPLLTFGAGSRLTVL.

The chain employs TRBV5-1 and TRBJ1-3, with D possibly TRBD1 on 5 matching bases. V lost 0 bases and J 8 bases, leaving 12 bases between the germline ends. The germline V gene has CDR1 SGHRS and CDR2 YFSETQ. The CDR3 is 14 amino acids. This CDR3 is CASSLGGAGDTIYF. CDR3 in DNA: TGCGCCAGCAGCTTGGGGGGCGCTGGGGACACCATATATTTT. The whole variable domain, filled in from reference TRBV5-1 and TRBJ1-3, reads KAGVTQTPRYLIKTRGQQVTLSCSPISGHRSVSWYQQTPGQGLQFLFEYFSETQRNKGNFPGRFSGRQFSNSRSEMNVSTLELGDSALYLCASSLGGAGDTIYFGEGSWLTVV.

This chain links TRBV27 with TRBJ1-5, with D maybe TRBD1 (6 bases). In germline, CDR1 is MNHEY, CDR2 SMNVEV (reference sequence). Between the trimmed V and J ends, which lost 5 bases and 5 bases, there was a span of 19 bases. The CDR3 consists of 16 residues. For the CDR3, the DNA is TGTGCCAGCAGTCCCGTCCCAGGGGAACGGGATCAGCCCCAGCATTTT. It translates to CASSPVPGERDQPQHF.

J is TRBJ2-7 and V is TRBV6-1; 7 bases are a match to TRBD1. This CDR3 region has 14 residues. Unmatched junction bases numbered 3, after V lost 0 bases and J lost 4 bases. Looked up from germline, CDR1 is MNHNS and CDR2 is SASEGT. For the CDR3, the DNA is TGTGCCAGCAGTGAAGCAGGGGGCGCGTACGAGCAGTACTTC. This translates into CASSEAGGAYEQYF.

The J gene is TRBJ1-2, the V gene TRBV27; a weak D match, TRBD1 (5 bases). V dropped 0 bases and J dropped 8 bases, with 10 bases sitting between them. The CDR3 has 13 amino acids. Germline loops: CDR1 MNHEY, CDR2 SMNVEV (reference sequence). CDR3 sequence reads: CASSLSAGRGYTF. The CDR3 coding sequence is TGTGCCAGCAGTTTATCGGCGGGGCGAGGCTACACCTTC.

The chain is built from TRBV7-6 and TRBJ1-1; D remains ambiguous. V gave up 5 bases and J gave up 2 bases, with 9 bases separating them. Germline assignment: CDR1 SGHVS and CDR2 FNYEAQ. CDR3 length equals 13 residues. The CDR3 DNA follows: TGTGCCAGCAGCCCCGGGATCAACACTGAAGCTTTCTTT. This translates into CASSPGINTEAFF. The whole variable domain, remainder taken from reference TRBV7-6 and TRBJ1-1, is GAGVSQSPRYKVTKRGQDVALRCDPISGHVSLYWYRQALGQGPEFLTYFNYEAQQDKSGLPNDRFSAERPEGSISTLTIQRTEQRDSAMYRCASSPGINTEAFFGQGTRLTVV.

The V and J genes are TRBV5-1 and TRBJ2-1, with TRBD1 matching 9 bases. The germline gives CDR1 SGHRS, CDR2 YFSETQ. Trimming at V came to 5 bases and at J to 4 bases, leaving 4 bases not matched to a gene. This CDR3 is 14 amino acids long. CDR3: CASSGTGNYNEQFF. Written as DNA, the CDR3 is TGCGCCAGCAGTGGGACAGGGAATTACAATGAGCAGTTCTTC.

This clone was seen a single time. The rearrangement links TRBV14 to TRBJ2-3, with TRBD1 matching over 9 bases. CDR1 is SGHDN, CDR2 FVKESK, per germline. This CDR3 has 14 amino acids. The J segment lost 1 base and the V segment lost 6 bases, leaving 2 bases of the junction unmatched. The CDR3 DNA reads as TGTGCCAGCAGACGACAGGGGGGCACAGATACGCAGTATTTT. The encoded protein is CASRRQGGTDTQYF.

The V and J genes are TRBV7-8 and TRBJ2-1, with 8 bases lining up with TRBD1. Germline CDR1 SGHVS, CDR2 FQNEAQ. The CDR3 is 15 residues long. Trimming cost V 6 bases and J 6 bases; bases outside gene matches: 10. In DNA, the CDR3 is TGTGCCAGCAGTTCTCCGGGACAGGTCAGCAATGAGCAGTTCTTC. Translating it yields CASSSPGQVSNEQFF.

This clone has more than one count but fewer than ten. The CDR3 region is CASSYDRVEQYV. CDR3 nucleotide sequence: TGTGCCAGCAGCTACGACAGGGTCGAGCAGTACGTC. The chain couples TRBV7-6 to TRBJ2-7, with TRBD1 identical over 7 bases. Trimming took 4 bases from V and 6 from J; bases not matched to a gene: 3. Germline CDR1 SGHVS, CDR2 FNYEAQ. This CDR3 has 12 amino acids.

The CDR3 loop reads CASSAGQGEAFF. CDR3 sequence (DNA): TGTGCCAGCAGTGCGGGACAGGGGGAAGCTTTCTTT. The rearrangement uses TRBV2 and TRBJ1-1; 10 nucleotides agree with TRBD1. CDR1 SNHLY and CDR2 FYNNEI come from the germline V gene. V trimming: 4 bases; J trimming: 8 bases; junction bases outside the gene matches: 1. The CDR3 contains 12 residues.

The chain uses TRBV7-2 and TRBJ2-7; 9 bases agree with TRBD2. CDR3 length equals 16 residues. V gave up 0 bases and J gave up 5 bases; unmatched junction bases: 8. From germline, CDR1 is SGHTA and CDR2 FQGNSA. CDR3 DNA sequence: TGTGCCAGCAGCTTAGCGGGCGGGAGGGCCTGGAACGAGCAGTACTTC. Translating it yields CASSLAGGRAWNEQYF.

This sequence joins TRBV5-1 and TRBJ2-6, with D maybe TRBD1 (5 bases). Germline V gene data show CDR1 as SGHRS and CDR2 as YFSETQ. Trimming shortened V by 2 bases and J by 2 bases, and 14 bases separated the two germline ends. The CDR3 runs to 17 residues. CDR3 sequence reads: CASSFRQGQTGANVLTF. In DNA, the CDR3 is TGCGCCAGCAGCTTTCGGCAGGGTCAGACTGGGGCCAACGTCCTGACTTTC.

The chain couples TRBV11-3 to TRBJ2-1; 7 positions match TRBD2. V was clipped by 1 base and J by 5 bases; unmatched bases: 11. Germline CDR1 and CDR2: SGHNT and YENEEA. CDR3 length: 17 residues. DNA for the CDR3: TGTGCCAGCAGCTTAGCCACCTCTAGGGGAGGGGACAATGAGCAGTTCTTC. As protein: CASSLATSRGGDNEQFF.

This clone showed up just a few times. This rearrangement joins TRBV9 to TRBJ2-7, with TRBD2 matching over 8 bases. J was trimmed by 3 bases and V by 4 bases; bases with no gene match: 9. Germline loops: CDR1 SGDLS, CDR2 YYNGEE. The CDR3 runs 15 residues. The CDR3 coding sequence is TGTGCCAGCAGCCCCCAGGAGCGGGGGTACTACGAGCAGTACTTC. This translates into CASSPQERGYYEQYF.

Details on this clone: The sample contains more than one DNA sequence encoding this CDR3. CDR3 region: CASSDGTGGADTQYF. DNA of the CDR3: TGTGCCAGCAGTGACGGGACAGGGGGCGCAGATACGCAGTATTTT. The chain is built from TRBV6-4 and TRBJ2-3; 12 bases align to TRBD1. The V segment lost 2 bases and the J segment 4 bases; nucleotides outside the gene matches: 1. This CDR3 region has 15 residues. CDR1 is MRHNA and CDR2 is SNTAGT in the germline V gene.

V gene TRBV30 combines with J gene TRBJ2-1; D is uncertain. CDR1 is GTSNPN and CDR2 is SVGIG in the germline V gene (reference sequence). The CDR3 consists of 11 residues. V was shortened by 5 bases and J by 5 bases, with 7 bases between the two germline ends. The CDR3 DNA reads as TGTGCCTGGTCCCGGGACAATGAGCAGTTCTTC. Translated, it gives CAWSRDNEQFF.

V gene TRBV30 combines with J gene TRBJ2-6, with 9 bases matching TRBD2. J was trimmed by 1 base and V by 0 bases; bases with no gene match: 10. Germline CDR1 is GTSNPN and CDR2 is SVGIG (reference sequence). The CDR3 extends over 19 amino acids. DNA for the CDR3: TGTGCCTGGAGTGTAAGGCGGAGTAGCGGGAGTTCTGGGGCCAACGTCCTGACTTTC. Translating it yields CAWSVRRSSGSSGANVLTF.

The chain joins TRBV9 to TRBJ2-2; TRBD2 matches at 13 bases. The CDR3 is 17 residues long. The junction had 0 bases not matched to a gene; V was cut back by 1 base and J by 0 bases. Germline CDR1 is SGDLS and CDR2 is YYNGEE. The CDR3 DNA reads as TGTGCCAGCAGCGTAACTAGCGGGGGGGCGAACACCGGGGAGCTGTTTTTT. It encodes CASSVTSGGANTGELFF.

The V call is TRBV9, the J call TRBJ2-1; TRBD1 matches at 12 bases. V lost 3 bases, J lost 9 bases, and 10 bases stayed unmatched. The CDR3 extends over 16 amino acids. From germline, CDR1 is SGDLS and CDR2 YYNGEE. CDR3 DNA sequence: TGTGCCAGCAGCGCCCGGGACAGGGGGCTCATAAGTGAGCAGTTCTTC. Its translation is CASSARDRGLISEQFF. The variable domain in full, completed from reference TRBV9 and TRBJ2-1, reads DSGVTQTPKHLITATGQRVTLRCSPRSGDLSVYWYQQSLDQGLQFLIQYYNGEERAKGNILERFSAQQFPDLHSELNLSSLELGDSALYFCASSARDRGLISEQFFGPGTRLTVL.

The chain is built from TRBV5-4 and TRBJ2-1; D perhaps matches TRBD2 (5 bases). This CDR3 has 13 residues. Trimming removed 4 bases at V and 5 bases at J, with 10 bases between. Germline-derived CDR1 and CDR2 are SGHNT and YYREEE (reference sequence). The CDR3: CASSVVGNNEQFF. CDR3 coding DNA: TGTGCCAGCAGCGTCGTCGGGAACAATGAGCAGTTCTTC.

V usage is TRBV11-3 and J usage is TRBJ2-1, with TRBD1 matching 7 bases. J lost 2 bases, V lost 1 base, and 8 bases had no gene match. CDR3 length: 17 amino acids. Germline CDR1 reads SGHNT; CDR2 reads YENEEA. The CDR3 DNA reads as TGTGCCAGCAGCTTAGTGGGGACAGCGAATGCCTACAATGAGCAGTTCTTC. Translating it yields CASSLVGTANAYNEQFF.

This chain uses TRBV30 with TRBJ1-1, with D unclear. Germline values: CDR1 GTSNPN, CDR2 SVGIG (reference sequence). V was pared by 0 bases and J by 5 bases, with 10 bases between. The CDR3 extends over 13 amino acids. For the CDR3, the DNA is TGTGCCTGGAGTGTTGTGTCCGTGACTGAAGCTTTCTTT. This sequence encodes CAWSVVSVTEAFF.

The V gene is TRBV5-5, the J gene TRBJ1-5; D possibly corresponds to TRBD1 (6 bases). The CDR3 loop spans 14 amino acids. Germline CDR1 and CDR2: SGHKS and YYEKEE (reference sequence). The germline V and J ends were trimmed by 4 bases and 9 bases, with 17 bases remaining between them. DNA of the CDR3: TGTGCCAGCAGCCCGGGAGGGGGTGTAAGGCCCCAGCATTTT. Encoded protein: CASSPGGGVRPQHF.

The chain links TRBV3-1 (or the pseudogene TRBV3-2) to TRBJ2-7, with TRBD2 matching 10 bases. The CDR3 is 14 residues long. V lost 8 bases, J lost 5 bases, and 9 bases stayed unmatched. Per germline, CDR1 LGHDT and CDR2 YNNKEL (reference sequence). The CDR3 loop is CASGTLAGVHEQYF. The CDR3 coding sequence is TGTGCCAGCGGTACGCTAGCGGGAGTCCACGAGCAGTACTTC.